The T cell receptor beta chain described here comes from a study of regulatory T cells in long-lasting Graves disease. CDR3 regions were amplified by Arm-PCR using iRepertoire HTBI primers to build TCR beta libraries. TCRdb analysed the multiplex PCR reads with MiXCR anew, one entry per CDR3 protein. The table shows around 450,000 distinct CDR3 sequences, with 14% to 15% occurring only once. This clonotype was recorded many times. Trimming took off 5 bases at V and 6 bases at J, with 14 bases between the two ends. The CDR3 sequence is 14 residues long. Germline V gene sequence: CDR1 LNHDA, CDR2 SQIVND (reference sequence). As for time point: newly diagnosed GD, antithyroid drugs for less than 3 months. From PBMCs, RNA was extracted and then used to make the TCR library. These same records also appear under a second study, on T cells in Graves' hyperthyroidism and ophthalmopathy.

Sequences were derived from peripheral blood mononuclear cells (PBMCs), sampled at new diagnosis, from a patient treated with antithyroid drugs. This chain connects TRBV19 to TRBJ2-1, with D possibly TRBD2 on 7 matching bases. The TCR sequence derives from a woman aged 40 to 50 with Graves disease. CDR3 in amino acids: CASSDRRELNEQFF. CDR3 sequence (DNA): TGTGCCAGTAGTGACAGGCGGGAGCTCAATGAGCAGTTCTTC.